What follows are 30 T cell receptor beta chains derived from one specimen sequenced in a study of blood T cell repertoires in COVID-19. The repertoire was sequenced with immunoSEQ multiplex PCR; TCRdb's copy has only in-frame clones and lacks some. The repertoire holds some 350,000 clones, 65% to 85% seen once, with around 3% in the top ten. The specimen was peripheral blood. Receptor source: a man aged 25-45 years with active or convalescent COVID-19.

This sequence joins TRBV4-1 and TRBJ1-1, with D hard to call. The CDR3 has 16 residues. The ends were cut back, 0 bases at V and 1 base at J, with 12 bases in the middle. Germline loops: CDR1 MGHRA, CDR2 YSYEKL. CDR3 in amino acids: CASSQELGRSNTEAFF. CDR3 nucleotides: TGCGCCAGCAGCCAAGAACTTGGGCGATCGAACACTGAAGCTTTCTTT.

There are a few counts of this clone. J is TRBJ2-3 and V is TRBV2; maybe TRBD2 (6 bases). The V end lost 6 bases, the J end lost 0 bases, and 16 bases lay between the germline ends. This CDR3 has 16 residues. Germline V gene data show CDR1 as SNHLY and CDR2 as FYNNEI. The CDR3 DNA follows: TGTGCCAGCAGCCTTGTGGTAGCGGTGAGCACAGATACGCAGTATTTT. This translates into CASSLVVAVSTDTQYF.

The chain links TRBV5-1 to TRBJ2-7, with a weak D call TRBD2 (6 bases). The CDR3 length is 13 residues. Germline V gene lookup returns CDR1 SGHRS and CDR2 YFSETQ. The V and J ends lost 4 bases and 4 bases respectively, with 12 bases between them. The CDR3 loop reads CASSGGNRYEQYF. CDR3 sequence (DNA): TGCGCCAGCAGCGGGGGGAATAGGTACGAGCAGTACTTC. The whole variable domain, remainder taken from reference TRBV5-1 and TRBJ2-7, is KAGVTQTPRYLIKTRGQQVTLSCSPISGHRSVSWYQQTPGQGLQFLFEYFSETQRNKGNFPGRFSGRQFSNSRSEMNVSTLELGDSALYLCASSGGNRYEQYFGPGTRLTVT.

The rearrangement links TRBV28 to TRBJ1-2, with D possibly matching TRBD1 (6 bases). The CDR3 runs to 15 residues. V lost 6 bases and J 3 bases, leaving 17 bases between the germline ends. The germline CDR1 and CDR2 sequences are MDHEN and SYDVKM. The CDR3 is CASRGRGALDYGYTF. CDR3 in DNA: TGTGCCAGCAGGGGCCGGGGGGCGCTGGACTATGGCTACACCTTC.

This rearrangement joins TRBV7-2 to TRBJ1-4; 7 bases agree with TRBD1. The V and J ends lost 5 bases and 5 bases, in that order; junction bases with no gene match: 5. The CDR3 loop spans 14 amino acids. Germline CDR1 and CDR2: SGHTA and FQGNSA. CDR3 sequence: CASSPRQGNEKLFF. The CDR3 DNA is TGTGCCAGCAGCCCCCGACAGGGCAATGAAAAACTGTTTTTT.

The V and J genes are TRBV28 and TRBJ2-1, with 14 positions matching TRBD2. Germline V gene lookup returns CDR1 MDHEN and CDR2 SYDVKM. The CDR3 has 13 amino acids. V shed 6 bases, J shed 8 bases, and the junction held 0 bases outside the gene matches. CDR3 residues: CASRTSGRDEQFF. The DNA of the CDR3 is TGTGCCAGCAGGACTAGCGGGAGGGATGAGCAGTTCTTC.

The chain carries TRBV11-1 and TRBJ1-1, with D unclear. This CDR3 contains 13 residues. Germline CDR1 SGHAT, CDR2 FQDESV (reference sequence). V lost 3 bases and J lost 1, with 6 bases in between. The DNA of the CDR3 is TGTGCCAGCAGCTTGAGGTGGAACACTGAAGCTTTCTTT. Encoded protein: CASSLRWNTEAFF.

This chain links TRBV12-5 with TRBJ1-1, with a possible D match to TRBD1 (6 bases). Germline assignment: CDR1 LGHNT and CDR2 FRNRAP. The CDR3 covers 19 residues. Between the trimmed V and J ends, which lost 4 bases and 1 base, there was a span of 25 bases. The CDR3 protein is CASGSGSSAGEGGNTEAFF. The CDR3 DNA reads as TGTGCTAGTGGTTCGGGTAGTAGCGCAGGGGAAGGGGGGAACACTGAAGCTTTCTTT.

As concerns this clone: The identical CDR3 is also encoded by other nucleotide sequences in the sample. V is TRBV12-3 or TRBV12-4 and J is TRBJ1-2; possible D gene TRBD1, 5 bases. The V gene lost 1 base and the J gene lost 4 bases, with 7 bases spanning the gap. This CDR3 comprises 13 residues. In nucleotides, the CDR3 is TGTGCCAGCAGTTTAGGGCAGGGCTATGGCTACACCTTC. Residues: CASSLGQGYGYTF.

This clone turned up a few times. The chain is built from TRBV6-2 or TRBV6-3 and TRBJ1-4; D is ambiguous. CDR1 is MNHEY and CDR2 is SVGEGT in the germline V gene. This CDR3 is 12 amino acids long. Trimming pared 5 bases from V and 14 bases from J, leaving 15 bases between. The CDR3 DNA reads as TGTGCCAGCAGTACTGCAATGAATAAGCTGTTTTTT. Translation gives CASSTAMNKLFF.

V usage is TRBV4-1 and J usage is TRBJ2-4; D is unresolved. Germline CDR1 reads MGHRA; CDR2 reads YSYEKL. Trimming took off 0 bases at V and 0 bases at J, with 15 bases between the two ends. The CDR3 runs to 18 residues. CDR3 residues: CASSQEGSSVIAKNIQYF. The DNA of the CDR3 is TGCGCCAGCAGCCAAGAAGGCTCCAGCGTGATAGCCAAAAACATTCAGTACTTC.

The chain is built from TRBV5-5 and TRBJ2-2, with D uncertain. The length of the CDR3 is 15 residues. The V end was cut by 2 bases, the J end by 7 bases, with 15 bases between. Germline values: CDR1 SGHKS, CDR2 YYEKEE (reference sequence). The CDR3 sequence is CASSFVQEVYGELFF. CDR3 bases: TGTGCCAGCAGCTTCGTTCAGGAAGTTTACGGGGAGCTGTTTTTT.

The chain carries TRBV6-5 and TRBJ2-2; D possibly corresponds to TRBD1 (5 bases). V was clipped by 7 bases and J by 5 bases, with 14 bases between them. CDR3 size: 14 residues. CDR1 and CDR2 (germline): MNHEY, SVGAGI. Written as DNA, the CDR3 is TGTGCCAGCATAAGGGGCGTAGGAACCGGGGAGCTGTTTTTT. The encoded protein is CASIRGVGTGELFF.

The chain recombines TRBV2 with TRBJ2-1; 13 bases map to TRBD2. This CDR3 is 15 amino acids long. V was clipped by 4 bases and J by 4 bases; unmatched bases: 1. CDR1 and CDR2 (germline): SNHLY, FYNNEI. CDR3 loop: CASSGTSGSYNEQFF. In DNA, the CDR3 is TGTGCCAGCAGTGGGACTAGCGGGAGTTACAATGAGCAGTTCTTC.

CDR3 sequence (DNA): TGTGCCAGCAGCTTGCCAGGTTCTGATGGCTACACCTTC. This encodes CASSLPGSDGYTF. The V gene is TRBV5-5, the J gene TRBJ1-2; the D is unclear. This CDR3 has 13 residues. V was clipped by 1 base and J by 6 bases, with 10 bases between them. Germline lookup yields CDR1 SGHKS and CDR2 YYEKEE (reference sequence).

Regarding this clone: The junction does not match germline at one end; this may be a read error. This chain connects TRBV7-2 to TRBJ1-6; D is perhaps TRBD1 (6 bases). There are 15 residues in the CDR3. In germline, CDR1 is SGHTA, CDR2 FQGNSA. The CDR3 loop reads CASSLDRAGGSPPHF. In nucleotides, the CDR3 is TGTGCCAGCAGCTTAGACAGGGCGGGGGGTTCACCCCCCCACTTT.

The gene calls are TRBV28 and TRBJ2-6; 7 bases match TRBD1. Germline V gene sequence: CDR1 MDHEN, CDR2 SYDVKM. The V segment lost 8 bases and the J segment 1 base; nucleotides outside the gene matches: 17. The CDR3 has 19 residues. DNA for the CDR3: TGTGCCAGCGTGTTCCATCGGGACAGATCATCGTCTGGGGCCAACGTCCTGACTTTC. As protein: CASVFHRDRSSSGANVLTF.

The chain combines TRBV5-3 with TRBJ1-2; 9 nucleotides agree with TRBD1. TRBV5-3 is treated as an ORF (open reading frame) with a function not yet certain. V was clipped by 4 bases and J by 2 bases; unmatched bases: 9. The CDR3 is made up of 16 amino acids. Written as DNA, the CDR3 is TGTGCCAGAAGCGACACCGGGACAGGGATGAACTATGGCTACACCTTC. Translating gives CARSDTGTGMNYGYTF.

CDR3 coding DNA: TGTGCCAGCACTTGGTCCCTAAGCACAGATACGCAGTATTTT. This gives the protein CASTWSLSTDTQYF. This chain joins TRBV27 and TRBJ2-3; no definite D call. Trimming left V 7 bases short and J 0 bases short, with 11 bases between. This CDR3 contains 14 residues. Germline-derived CDR1 and CDR2 are MNHEY and SMNVEV (reference sequence).

This chain joins TRBV6-7 and TRBJ1-6; maybe TRBD1 (6 bases). Being an ORF, TRBV6-7 has a function that is uncertain. There are 13 residues in the CDR3. Between the trimmed V and J ends, which lost 6 bases and 7 bases, there was a span of 10 bases. The CDR3 here is CASRTQGNSPLHF. The CDR3 DNA is TGTGCCAGCAGAACACAGGGAAATTCACCCCTCCACTTT.

The chain has TRBV6-6 and TRBJ1-6, with a tentative D call TRBD1 (5 bases). The CDR3 runs to 14 residues. CDR1 is MNHNY, CDR2 SVGAGI, per germline (reference sequence). Deletions cut 0 bases from V and 10 bases from J, with 10 bases between. The CDR3 here is CASSYSGVGSPLHF. The CDR3 region has the DNA TGTGCCAGCAGTTACTCAGGGGTCGGCTCACCCCTCCACTTT.

The V call is TRBV5-5, the J call TRBJ2-1; TRBD2 is a possible D gene (5 bases). Trimming cost V 0 bases and J 2 bases, with 18 bases left between them. This CDR3 is 18 amino acids long. Germline CDR1 SGHKS, CDR2 YYEKEE (reference sequence). CDR3 in amino acids: CASSLGAGMNAAYNEQFF. The CDR3 DNA reads as TGTGCCAGCAGCTTGGGGGCGGGTATGAATGCGGCCTACAATGAGCAGTTCTTC.

V and J are TRBV19 and TRBJ2-7; tentative D call: TRBD2 (5 bases). Germline CDR1 is LNHDA and CDR2 is SQIVND (reference sequence). The CDR3 has 15 amino acids. The germline V and J ends were trimmed by 0 bases and 6 bases, with 15 bases remaining between them. In DNA, the CDR3 is TGTGCCAGTAGTATAGATCTGTCGGGGTTGCGCGAGCAGTACTTC. Its protein product is CASSIDLSGLREQYF.

This clone has just a few counts. The chain joins TRBV5-1 to TRBJ2-3; TRBD2 agrees at 11 bases. V trimming: 4 bases; J trimming: 4 bases; junction bases outside the gene matches: 11. CDR1 SGHRS and CDR2 YFSETQ come from the germline V gene. The CDR3 is 17 amino acids. In nucleotides, the CDR3 is TGCGCCAGCAGCCCTCTGGGGGCTAGCGGGAGGTCAGATACGCAGTATTTT. This encodes CASSPLGASGRSDTQYF.

The rearrangement joins TRBV5-6 to TRBJ1-1; D is ambiguous. Trimming pared 2 bases from V and 3 bases from J, leaving 8 bases between. Per the germline V gene, CDR1 is SGHDT and CDR2 is YYEEEE. The CDR3 runs to 13 residues. CDR3 DNA sequence: TGTGCCAGCAGCTTCGTCGGGGACACTGAAGCTTTCTTT. Translation gives CASSFVGDTEAFF.

The V and J genes are TRBV4-1 and TRBJ1-2; D is perhaps TRBD1 (5 bases). V was cut by 1 base and J by 0 bases, with 18 bases left in between. The CDR3 spans 18 residues. The germline CDR1 and CDR2 sequences are MGHRA and YSYEKL. The CDR3 DNA reads as TGCGCCAGCAGCCAAGCATCAGGGAAGGGGCGAGCTAACTATGGCTACACCTTC. Translation: CASSQASGKGRANYGYTF.

Here the CDR3 reads CATSDFLGLAQQETQYF. The CDR3 DNA reads TGTGCCACCAGTGATTTCCTAGGACTAGCTCAACAAGAGACCCAGTACTTC. The chain joins TRBV24-1 to TRBJ2-5; 8 bases agree with TRBD2. In germline, CDR1 is KGHDR, CDR2 SFDVKD. V shed 1 base, J shed 2 bases, and the junction held 8 bases outside the gene matches. The CDR3 contains 17 residues.

V gene TRBV11-2 combines with J gene TRBJ2-3; the D is unclear. CDR3 length equals 13 residues. CDR1 is SGHAT, CDR2 FQNNGV, per germline. Between the trimmed V and J ends, which lost 3 bases and 4 bases, there was a span of 8 bases. In DNA form, the CDR3 reads TGTGCCAGCAGCTTCATGTCGGCAGATACGCAGTATTTT. As protein: CASSFMSADTQYF. Looking up the rest from reference TRBV11-2 and TRBJ2-3 gives the full variable domain: EAGVAQSPRYKIIEKRQSVAFWCNPISGHATLYWYQQILGQGPKLLIQFQNNGVVDDSQLPKDRFSAERLKGVDSTLKIQPAKLEDSAVYLCASSFMSADTQYFGPGTRLTVL.

The chain carries TRBV19 and TRBJ1-2, with a weak D call TRBD1 (5 bases). This CDR3 has 15 residues. The germline V gene has CDR1 LNHDA and CDR2 SQIVND (reference sequence). V shed 3 bases and J shed 6 bases, with 17 bases lying between them. This CDR3 reads CASSISGQTGDGYTF. CDR3 coding DNA: TGTGCCAGTAGTATTTCGGGCCAGACGGGGGATGGCTACACCTTC. The full variable domain, rest sourced from reference TRBV19 and TRBJ1-2, is DGGITQSPKYLFRKEGQNVTLSCEQNLNHDAMYWYRQDPGQGLRLIYYSQIVNDFQKGDIAEGYSVSREKKESFPLTVTSAQKNPTAFYLCASSISGQTGDGYTFGSGTRLTVV.

V is TRBV29-1 and J is TRBJ1-1, with TRBD1 matching 10 bases. Trimming took 6 bases from V and 2 from J; bases not matched to a gene: 3. Germline values: CDR1 SQVTM, CDR2 ANQGSEA. This CDR3 has 13 amino acids. In DNA form, the CDR3 reads TGCAGCGTCGTGACAGGGGGCAACACTGAAGCTTTCTTT. Its protein is CSVVTGGNTEAFF.